The rows below give T cell receptor beta chains drawn from one sample of a study of T cell responses to AZD1222 COVID-19 vaccine. Repertoires were generated with immunoSEQ multiplex PCR, while TCRdb's copy carries only in-frame clones and drops some. The data show roughly 200,000 clones, 90% to 95% seen once. This sample comprised peripheral blood, obtained on day 0 of MenACWY control vaccination. These receptors came from an adult in good health. The conserved cysteine and the conserved F or W are not part of the CDR3 here.

length | V | CDR3
12 | TRBV5-1 | ASSLGGRTYEQY
16 | TRBV28 | ASLPGGGVPSSYNEQF
14 | TRBV28 | ASTPRGRGFDQPQH
14 | TRBV12-5 | ASGLVLGQGANTQY
10 | TRBV7-2 | ASRSSALEQF
14 | TRBV7-8 | ASSATGNRWDTEAF
13 | TRBV28 | ASRSQGTYNSPLH
17 | TRBV12-2 | ASRHSSPYRDRCTYEQY
13 | TRBV4-2 | ASSQEVGGVQPQH
11 | TRBV11-3 | ASSFGSTDTQY
12 | TRBV7-9 | ASSPSGGAEGYT
13 | TRBV2 | ASRAEILAYNEQF
11 | TRBV24-1 | ATSTGGNYGYT
12 | TRBV7-9 | ASSLGQGNLPQH
12 | TRBV15 | ATSRTRSGNEQF
16 | TRBV6-2/TRBV6-3 | ASSYGLGRYRGETEAF
11 | TRBV5-4 | ASSRGTGERAF
12 | TRBV20-1 | SASLVGGNQPQH
9 | TRBV27 | ASRKGTIET
13 | TRBV5-8 | ASSLYERGGTEAF
13 | TRBV6-2/TRBV6-3 | ASSYAGQGHQPQH